This T cell receptor (beta chain) comes out of a study of vaccination and CD4 T cells after COVID-19. At the level of the study: Overlapping spike peptides from SARS-CoV-2, HCoV-NL63, HCoV-OC43 and HCoV-229E served to stimulate the cells.

As for this clonotype: Its antigen remains unidentified.

Treatment defined: approximately 11-day PBMC culture with coronavirus spike peptide pools or control peptides (ViraFEST assay). CDR1 SGHTA and CDR2 FQGNSA come from the germline V gene. The CDR3 spans 13 residues. Trimming removed 4 bases from V and 7 bases from J; junction bases left unmatched: 7. With the Oncomine TCR Beta short-read assay, DNA from cultured CD4+ T cells was sequenced. TCRdb re-derived calls from the PCR reads in MiXCR, one entry per CDR3 protein. The sample contains under 20,000 distinct CDR3 sequences, around 50% of which appear only once. What was sequenced was CD4+ T cells from blood, cultured in vitro. The TCR comes from a human donor who had recovered from COVID-19. V gene TRBV7-2 combines with J gene TRBJ2-7; 7 bases align to TRBD2. This CDR3 is CASSYGGRGEQYF. In DNA, the CDR3 is TGTGCCAGCAGCTATGGCGGGAGAGGGGAGCAGTACTTC.